Following are 15 T cell receptor beta chains from one sample sequenced in a study of tumor-infiltrating lymphocytes in primary liver carcinoma. Taking about 20-31 mg of unsorted bulk tissue, the authors co-extracted RNA and DNA. cDNA specific to TCR beta was made from 450 to 500 ng of total RNA, with a constant-region primer employed for priming. Generation of the TCR beta libraries relied on three nested multiplex PCR rounds using slightly modified ARM-PCR. Investigators reported that the first two PCR rounds, at 10 to 11 cycles each, used TRBV1-TRBV30 forward primers with a C-beta reverse primer. TCRdb re-called the multiplex PCR reads through MiXCR, storing one row per CDR3 protein. The table shows just under 45,000 distinct CDR3 sequences, with 73% occurring only once. Material for sequencing was liver tumor tissue from sampling region 2. The subset denotes: tumor region T2, inferior pole. The source is a man between 40 and 49 years old with primary liver carcinoma and hepatitis B virus infection.

This clonotype was seen a few times. One base away lies a much larger clone, so this may be a sequencing read error. The rearrangement joins TRBV24-1 to TRBJ2-1; TRBD1 is a possible D gene (6 bases). From germline, CDR1 is KGHDR and CDR2 SFDVKD. The CDR3 extends over 14 amino acids. The CDR3 region is CVTSAGEGRDEQFF. In DNA, the CDR3 is TGTGTCACCAGTGCAGGGGAAGGCCGCGATGAGCAGTTCTTC.

This clonotype was found many times. The chain uses TRBV28 and TRBJ2-5; 12 nucleotides match TRBD2. J lost 5 bases, V lost 6 bases, and 13 bases had no gene match. Germline CDR1 reads MDHEN; CDR2 reads SYDVKM. The CDR3 extends over 17 amino acids. The CDR3 here is CASSRTSGTPAHETQYF. The CDR3 coding sequence is TGTGCCAGCAGCCGGACTAGCGGGACCCCAGCTCACGAGACCCAGTACTTC.

The chain is built from TRBV19 and TRBJ1-5; 8 bases agree with TRBD1. Losses at the gene ends were 7 bases for V and 6 bases for J; bases not matched to a gene: 11. Per germline, CDR1 LNHDA and CDR2 SQIVND (reference sequence). The CDR3 spans 15 residues. Here the CDR3 reads CASIISGGAGQPQHF. The CDR3 region has the DNA TGTGCCAGTATCATTTCAGGGGGCGCGGGTCAGCCCCAGCATTTT.

This clonotype was counted ten times or more. The J gene is TRBJ1-2, the V gene TRBV5-5, with no clear D. Germline V CDR1 and CDR2: SGHKS, YYEKEE (reference sequence). V lost 1 base and J lost 5, with 9 bases in between. This CDR3 comprises 13 residues. CDR3 loop: CASSLRAGYGYTF. CDR3 nucleotide sequence: TGTGCCAGCAGCTTGAGAGCGGGATATGGCTACACCTTC.

Concerning this clonotype itself: The junction differs from germline at one of its ends, possibly a read error. The CDR3 here is CANSPDASGAGELFF. CDR3 in DNA: TGCGCCAACAGCCCAGACGCCTCCGGGGCCGGGGAGCTGTTTTTT. The chain couples TRBV5-1 to TRBJ2-2; possible D gene TRBD2, 5 bases. The CDR3 consists of 15 residues. CDR1 is SGHRS, CDR2 YFSETQ, per germline. Filled out from reference TRBV5-1 and TRBJ2-2, the complete variable domain reads KAGVTQTPRYLIKTRGQQVTLSCSPISGHRSVSWYQQTPGQGLQFLFEYFSETQRNKGNFPGRFSGRQFSNSRSEMNVSTLELGDSALYLCANSPDASGAGELFFGEGSRLTVL.

A word on this clonotype: The junction departs from the called germline gene at one end, perhaps through a read error. This chain connects TRBV11-2 to TRBJ2-1; TRBD2 matches at 8 bases. The CDR3 spans 17 residues. Germline-derived CDR1 and CDR2 are SGHAT and FQNNGV. The CDR3, as DNA: TGTGCCAGTAGCTTAGATAGGGGCGGGAGGTTCTACAACGAGCACTTCTTC. This sequence encodes CASSLDRGGRFYNEHFF.

About this clonotype: An end of the junction does not agree with germline; a read error may underlie this. The V and J genes are TRBV6-5 and TRBJ2-7, with D possibly matching TRBD2 (5 bases). The CDR3 is made up of 13 amino acids. Germline CDR1 and CDR2: MNHEY and SVGAGI. The CDR3 DNA reads as TGTGCCAGCAGTTCCGGAGTAGCGTACGAGCAGTACTTT. It specifies CASSSGVAYEQYF.

On this clonotype: One end of the junction does not line up with germline, which may come from a read error. V gene TRBV12-3 or TRBV12-4 combines with J gene TRBJ2-5, with D perhaps matching TRBD1 (6 bases). CDR3 length: 14 residues. CDR3 loop: CPSSHDRFRGTQYF. CDR3 DNA sequence: TGTCCCAGCAGTCATGACAGGTTTAGGGGGACCCAGTACTTC.

As concerns this clonotype: It may be a read error: a sequence one base away is much more abundant. The rearrangement uses TRBV5-4 and TRBJ2-3; D possibly corresponds to TRBD2 (6 bases). Germline V lookup: CDR1 SGHNT, CDR2 YYREEE (reference sequence). This CDR3 contains 12 residues. CDR3 loop: CAGSLEGDTQYF. The CDR3, as DNA: TGTGCCGGCAGCTTGGAGGGAGATACGCAGTATTTT.

Notes on this clonotype: The junction shows a germline mismatch at one end, possibly a read error. V and J are TRBV11-2 and TRBJ2-4, with D uncertain. Germline V gives CDR1 SGHAT, CDR2 FQNNGV. The CDR3 runs 15 residues. The CDR3 loop is CASITSAVAKNIRYF. The CDR3 DNA is TGTGCTAGCATCACTTCGGCGGTAGCCAAAAACATTCGGTACTTC.

With respect to this clonotype: This CDR3 is missing its conserved last phenylalanine or tryptophan, likely due to a read error. Because the CDR3's place on the DNA is in doubt, the DNA is left out and the CDR3 is given as listed by TCRdb. The rearrangement uses TRBV10-2 and TRBJ1-2. Termini included, the CDR3 measures 13 amino acids. The germline V gene encodes CDR1 WSHSY and CDR2 SAAADI. CDR3 loop: CDSSFLKDYGYAY.

About this clonotype: This likely comes from a read error, as the CDR3 has no conserved phenylalanine or tryptophan at its end. The V gene is TRBV11-3, the J gene TRBJ2-1; perhaps TRBD2 as D (6 bases). The V end was cut by 2 bases, the J end by 7 bases, with 12 bases between. This CDR3 has 14 residues. The germline V gene has CDR1 SGHNT and CDR2 YENEEA. The chain's CDR3 is CASSLRRENNEQFS. As DNA, the CDR3 is TGTGCCAGCAGCTTACGACGGGAGAATAATGAGCAGTTCTCC.

On this clonotype: As the CDR3 is not closed by the conserved phenylalanine or tryptophan, this likely results from a read error. The chain uses TRBV6-1 and TRBJ2-5; the match to TRBD1 covers 7 bases. The CDR3 totals 13 residues. After removal of 6 bases from V and 5 bases from J, the junction contained 6 bases not matched to a gene. Germline V gene data show CDR1 as MNHNS and CDR2 as SASEGT. DNA for the CDR3: TGTGCCAGCAGGACAGGGAGCCGGGAGACCCAGTACTTA. This gives the protein CASRTGSRETQYL.

The chain couples TRBV5-4 to TRBJ2-2, with D uncertain. Germline assignment: CDR1 SGHNT and CDR2 YYREEE (reference sequence). V dropped 3 bases and J dropped 2 bases, with 11 bases sitting between them. This CDR3 has 15 amino acids. The CDR3 coding sequence is TGTGCCAGCAGCTCGATTAGTGCAAACACCGGGGAGCTGTTTTTT. This codes for CASSSISANTGELFF.

Remarks on this clonotype: A junction end diverges from the germline sequence, so it may reflect a read error. The chain employs TRBV5-4 and TRBJ2-1; D is perhaps TRBD1 (6 bases). This CDR3 spans 14 amino acids. The germline CDR1 and CDR2 sequences are SGHNT and YYREEE (reference sequence). CDR3 in amino acids: CASSLGHSYNGQFF. CDR3 bases: TGTGCCAGTAGTTTGGGACACTCCTACAATGGGCAGTTCTTC.